Below, one T cell receptor beta chain is given with its context. Original handling: For nucleated cells, counts were estimated from reference gene primer amplification. Measured with immunoSEQ multiplex PCR; TCRdb has only the in-frame clones, and not every one. The V and J calls and clone size are taken from that table; D and trimming were inferred from the DNA. In the table there are about 100,000 clones, around 90% of which are singletons. Trimming cost V 5 bases and J 8 bases; bases outside gene matches: 15. This CDR3 has 17 residues. Germline CDR1 KGHDR, CDR2 SFDVKD. This entry comes from a study of blood T cell repertoires in COVID-19. About the study: Samples representing acute and convalescent COVID-19 were sourced from the United States, Italy and Spain. PBMCs, B-cell-depleted T cells, or T cells were the source of the cDNA or gDNA that made up the material.

The sequenced material came from peripheral blood. The chain recombines TRBV24-1 with TRBJ2-1, with 9 bases matching TRBD1. This sequence was found in a man younger than 35 with COVID-19, enrolled during active disease. CDR3 DNA sequence: TGTGCCACCAGTGCCAACCCAACCGGGACAGGGAGCGATGAGCAGTTCTTC. As protein: CATSANPTGTGSDEQFF.